This T cell receptor beta chain was found in a study of cytomegalovirus exposure and HLA in healthy donors. About the study: A data release that came early held 75 million to 85 million unique TCRs from HLA-typed donors. Broader study findings: Because they were indistinguishable, some V segments, including TRBV6-2 and TRBV6-3, were excluded. Across all donors, roughly uniform sequencing depth was an assumption of the presence/absence analyses. The authors listed 150 or so TCR beta chains as cytomegalovirus-associated.

V dropped 1 base and J dropped 0 bases, with 10 bases sitting between them. The CDR3 length is 15 residues. Germline V gene data show CDR1 as SGHNT and CDR2 as YYREEE (reference sequence). Primers: 60 Vbeta forward and 13 Jbeta reverse. The repertoire was sequenced with immunoSEQ multiplex PCR; TCRdb's copy has only in-frame clones and lacks some. The repertoire holds approximately 100,000 clones, approximately 77% seen once, with approximately 5% in the top ten. As concerns this clone: Its antigen remains unidentified.

Sequencing was done on a sample of PBMCs. This receptor was taken from a middle-aged woman in good health and CMV-seronegative. The chain employs TRBV5-4 and TRBJ1-2, with D unresolved. CDR3 region: CASSLSSAPNYGYTF. In DNA, the CDR3 is TGTGCCAGCAGCTTGTCAAGTGCGCCTAACTATGGCTACACCTTC.